Listed below are T cell receptor beta chains from one sample, sequenced in a study of tumor-infiltrating lymphocytes in localized non-small cell lung cancer. Measured with immunoSEQ multiplex PCR; TCRdb has only the in-frame clones, and not every one. The sample includes some 6,700 clones, 65% to 75% of them seen just once. Sequenced input: lung tumor tissue. These receptors were obtained from a human donor with non-small cell lung cancer. Both conserved end residues are part of each CDR3. The order of the fields is V gene, clone size, CDR3 protein. Expanded clones get a size class; other rows say once, few or many, or leave the size out.

V gene: TRBV19
clone size: NA
CDR3 protein: CASSSPNPQGANQPQHF

V gene: TRBV2
clone size: few
CDR3 protein: CASRDRNTGELFF

V gene: TRBV5-5
clone size: few
CDR3 protein: CASSLWDSQETQYF

V gene: TRBV14
clone size: NA
CDR3 protein: CASSNGGEQYF

V gene: TRBV15
clone size: NA
CDR3 protein: CATSSDYYGYTF

V gene: TRBV6-6
clone size: NA
CDR3 protein: CASTGGLGSQPQHF

V gene: TRBV30
clone size: once
CDR3 protein: CAWRATGGSGNTIYF

V gene: TRBV27
clone size: NA
CDR3 protein: CASSPGLAGGGELFF

V gene: TRBV28
clone size: few
CDR3 protein: CASSFYSYEQYF

V gene: TRBV5-1
clone size: NA
CDR3 protein: CASRMFANEKLFF

V gene: TRBV10-3
clone size: NA
CDR3 protein: CAISELRGGYTGELFF

V gene: TRBV7-9
clone size: few
CDR3 protein: CASSFGGISHEQYF

V gene: TRBV5-4
clone size: NA
CDR3 protein: CASSLAVGRGAFF

V gene: TRBV30
clone size: NA
CDR3 protein: CAWNKDRAYEQYF

V gene: TRBV7-9
clone size: NA
CDR3 protein: CASSLLGSPLHF

V gene: TRBV7-2
clone size: NA
CDR3 protein: CASSYSGTANTEAFF

V gene: TRBV18
clone size: NA
CDR3 protein: CASSPGRAGVNTEAFF

V gene: TRBV2
clone size: NA
CDR3 protein: CASSANGLADEQYF

V gene: TRBV5-1
clone size: NA
CDR3 protein: CASSFMSGREAYEQYF

V gene: TRBV19
clone size: NA
CDR3 protein: CASSMGDYQPQHF

V gene: TRBV10-1
clone size: large
CDR3 protein: CASSEGTANQPQHF

V gene: TRBV30
clone size: NA
CDR3 protein: CAWSDSTNYGYTF

V gene: TRBV28
clone size: once
CDR3 protein: CASSPRFNYGYTF

V gene: TRBV25-1
clone size: NA
CDR3 protein: CASSPPFGGLNTEAFF

V gene: TRBV7-8
clone size: NA
CDR3 protein: CASSLRQSNYGYTF

V gene: TRBV29-1
clone size: once
CDR3 protein: CSVVWAGGDYEQYF

V gene: TRBV12-5
clone size: NA
CDR3 protein: CASGLRMNTEAFF

V gene: TRBV5-4
clone size: NA
CDR3 protein: CASSLGPSSYEQYF

V gene: TRBV5-1
clone size: NA
CDR3 protein: CASSLTGGVFYYGYTF

V gene: TRBV27
clone size: NA
CDR3 protein: CASSLSGQPNYGYTF

V gene: TRBV11-2
clone size: NA
CDR3 protein: CASSLDTDTQYF

V gene: TRBV6-1
clone size: NA
CDR3 protein: CASSEQGPSEAFF

V gene: TRBV7-9
clone size: NA
CDR3 protein: CASSLGGTSYNSPLHF

V gene: TRBV7-9
clone size: NA
CDR3 protein: CASSWSSTDTQYF

V gene: TRBV7-6
clone size: NA
CDR3 protein: CASSRGRQETQYF

V gene: TRBV7-4
clone size: NA
CDR3 protein: CASSLVGQGAPTEAFF

V gene: TRBV4-1
clone size: NA
CDR3 protein: CASSQEKSQGNSPLHF

V gene: TRBV9
clone size: once
CDR3 protein: CASSVFDNGINTDTQYF

V gene: TRBV4-1
clone size: NA
CDR3 protein: CASSQEDRGTDTQYF

V gene: TRBV30
clone size: NA
CDR3 protein: CAWGLTWETQYF

V gene: TRBV18
clone size: NA
CDR3 protein: CASSPSRQGTEAFF

V gene: TRBV9
clone size: NA
CDR3 protein: CASSVAGATEAFF

V gene: TRBV19
clone size: NA
CDR3 protein: CASSIQGLYEKLFF

V gene: TRBV29-1
clone size: once
CDR3 protein: CSVEVYNEQFF

V gene: TRBV30
clone size: NA
CDR3 protein: CASQGRNEKLFF

V gene: TRBV7-8
clone size: NA
CDR3 protein: CASSLRVRQDYGYTF

V gene: TRBV7-8
clone size: few
CDR3 protein: CASSLARTVGDGYTF

V gene: TRBV6-6
clone size: few
CDR3 protein: CASSYGGVNTEAFF

V gene: TRBV5-1
clone size: NA
CDR3 protein: CASSPREGMNTEAFF

V gene: TRBV5-1
clone size: NA
CDR3 protein: CASSLGGYTDTQYF

V gene: TRBV5-1
clone size: NA
CDR3 protein: CASKTGAPDEKLFF

V gene: TRBV9
clone size: NA
CDR3 protein: CASTPDQGPYEQYF

V gene: TRBV4-2
clone size: NA
CDR3 protein: CASSQAGVTDTQYF

V gene: TRBV7-9
clone size: few
CDR3 protein: CASSPSPAGTSYEQYF

V gene: TRBV11-2
clone size: NA
CDR3 protein: CASSFGRYNEQFF

V gene: TRBV5-6
clone size: NA
CDR3 protein: CASTLGGISGNTIYF

V gene: TRBV30
clone size: NA
CDR3 protein: CAWSLSYEQYF

V gene: TRBV9
clone size: NA
CDR3 protein: CASSSRTYGYTF

V gene: TRBV2
clone size: NA
CDR3 protein: CASEGEAQLNQPQHF

V gene: TRBV27
clone size: few
CDR3 protein: CASSLRTVDNSPLHF